The TCR beta chain described here comes from a study of blood T cell repertoires in COVID-19. About the research overall: The origin of the acute and convalescent COVID-19 samples was the United States, Italy and Spain.

Measured with immunoSEQ multiplex PCR; TCRdb has only the in-frame clones, and not every one. The sample includes some 410,000 clones, 85% to 90% of them seen just once. The ends lost 1 base at V and 5 bases at J; junction bases unmatched: 12. CDR3 length equals 18 residues. Germline V lookup: CDR1 SGHTA, CDR2 FQGNSA. This clone appeared once. Participants were aged roughly 18 to 90 years, lived in about two dozen US areas, and enrolled virtually. Clinical history reported by participants formed the basis on which cohorts were assigned. What was sequenced was PBMCs or T cells enriched from blood (not recorded which). This chain uses TRBV7-2 with TRBJ2-7; 12 bases are a match to TRBD2. The TCR originated in a woman aged 25 to 39 with acute COVID-19. As DNA, the CDR3 is TGTGCCAGCAGCTTAGTCTATCGGCTAGCGGGGGGGGACCACGAGCAGTACTTC. This gives the protein CASSLVYRLAGGDHEQYF.